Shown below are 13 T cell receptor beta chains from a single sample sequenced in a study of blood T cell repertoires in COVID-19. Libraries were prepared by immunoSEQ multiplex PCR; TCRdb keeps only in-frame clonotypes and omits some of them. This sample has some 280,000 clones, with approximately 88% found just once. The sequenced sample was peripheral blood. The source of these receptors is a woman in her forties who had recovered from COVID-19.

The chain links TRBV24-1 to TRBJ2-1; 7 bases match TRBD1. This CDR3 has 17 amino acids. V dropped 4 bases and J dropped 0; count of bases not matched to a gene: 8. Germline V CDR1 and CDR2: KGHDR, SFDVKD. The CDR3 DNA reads TGTGCCACCAGTGACCCCCTAGGGGACAGCTCCTACAATGAGCAGTTCTTC. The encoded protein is CATSDPLGDSSYNEQFF.

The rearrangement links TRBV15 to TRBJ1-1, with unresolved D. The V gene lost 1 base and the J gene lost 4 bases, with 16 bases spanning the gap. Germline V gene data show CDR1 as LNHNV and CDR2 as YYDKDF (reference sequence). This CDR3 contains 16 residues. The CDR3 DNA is TGTGCCACCAGCAGAGGATTTGGCATAGGGAGCACTGAAGCTTTCTTT. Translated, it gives CATSRGFGIGSTEAFF.

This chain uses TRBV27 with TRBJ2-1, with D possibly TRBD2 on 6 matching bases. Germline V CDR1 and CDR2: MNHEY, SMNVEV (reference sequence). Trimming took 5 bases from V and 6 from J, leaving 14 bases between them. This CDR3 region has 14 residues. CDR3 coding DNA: TGTGCCAGCAGTGGGGGGAGGTCGATCAATGAGCAGTTCTTC. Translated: CASSGGRSINEQFF.

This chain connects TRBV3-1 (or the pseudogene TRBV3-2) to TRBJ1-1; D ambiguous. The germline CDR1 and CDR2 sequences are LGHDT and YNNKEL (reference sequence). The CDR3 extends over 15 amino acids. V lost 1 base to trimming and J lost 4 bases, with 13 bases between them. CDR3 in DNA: TGTGCCAGCAGCCAAGGGGCATCCCTCTTCACTGAAGCTTTCTTT. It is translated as CASSQGASLFTEAFF.

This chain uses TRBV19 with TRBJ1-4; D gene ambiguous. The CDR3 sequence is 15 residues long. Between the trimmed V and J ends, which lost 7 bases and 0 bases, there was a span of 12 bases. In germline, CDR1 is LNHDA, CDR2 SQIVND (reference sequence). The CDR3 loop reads CASTPPGATNEKLFF. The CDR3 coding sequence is TGTGCCAGTACCCCTCCCGGGGCAACTAATGAAAAACTGTTTTTT.

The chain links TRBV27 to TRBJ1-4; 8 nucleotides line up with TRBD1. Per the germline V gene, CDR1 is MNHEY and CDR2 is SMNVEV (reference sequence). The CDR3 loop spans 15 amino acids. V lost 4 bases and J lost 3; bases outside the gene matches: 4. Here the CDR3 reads CASSSQGAANEKLFF. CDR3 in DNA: TGTGCCAGCAGTTCGCAGGGGGCGGCTAATGAAAAACTGTTTTTT.

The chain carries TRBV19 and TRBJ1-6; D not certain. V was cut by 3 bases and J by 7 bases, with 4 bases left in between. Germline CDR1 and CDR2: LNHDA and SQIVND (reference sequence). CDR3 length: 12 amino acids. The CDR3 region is CASSISNSPLHF. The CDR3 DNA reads TGTGCCAGTAGTATCTCGAATTCACCCCTCCACTTT.

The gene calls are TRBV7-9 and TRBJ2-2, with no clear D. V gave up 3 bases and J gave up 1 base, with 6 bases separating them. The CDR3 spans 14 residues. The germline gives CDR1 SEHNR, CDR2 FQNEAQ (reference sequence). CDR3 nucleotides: TGTGCCAGCAGCTTCCACGGGAACACCGGGGAGCTGTTTTTT. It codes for CASSFHGNTGELFF.

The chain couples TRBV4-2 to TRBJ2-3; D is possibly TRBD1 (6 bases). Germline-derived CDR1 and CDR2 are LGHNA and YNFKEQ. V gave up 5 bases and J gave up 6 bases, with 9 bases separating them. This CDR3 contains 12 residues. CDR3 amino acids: CASSGTTDTQYF. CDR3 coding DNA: TGTGCCAGCAGCGGGACAACGGATACGCAGTATTTT.

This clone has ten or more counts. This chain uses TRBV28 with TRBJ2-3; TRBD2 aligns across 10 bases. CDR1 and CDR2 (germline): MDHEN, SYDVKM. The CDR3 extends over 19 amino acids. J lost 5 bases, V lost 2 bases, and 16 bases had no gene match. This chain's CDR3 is CASSLPLTAGGPGRDTQYF. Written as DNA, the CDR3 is TGTGCCAGCAGTTTACCCCTCACAGCGGGAGGGCCGGGGAGAGATACGCAGTATTTT.

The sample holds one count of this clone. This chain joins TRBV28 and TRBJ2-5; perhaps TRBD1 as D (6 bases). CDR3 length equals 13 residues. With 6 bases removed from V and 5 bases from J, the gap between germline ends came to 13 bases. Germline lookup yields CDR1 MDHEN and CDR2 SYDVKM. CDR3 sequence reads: CASRKQGSETQYF. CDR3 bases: TGTGCCAGCAGAAAACAGGGCTCCGAGACCCAGTACTTC.

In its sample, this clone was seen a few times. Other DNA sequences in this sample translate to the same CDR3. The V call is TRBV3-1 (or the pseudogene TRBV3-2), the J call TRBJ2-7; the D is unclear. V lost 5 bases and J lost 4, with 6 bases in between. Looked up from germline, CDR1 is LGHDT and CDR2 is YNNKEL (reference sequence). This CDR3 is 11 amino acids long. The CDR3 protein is CASSYSYEQYF. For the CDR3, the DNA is TGTGCCAGCAGCTACAGTTACGAGCAGTACTTC.

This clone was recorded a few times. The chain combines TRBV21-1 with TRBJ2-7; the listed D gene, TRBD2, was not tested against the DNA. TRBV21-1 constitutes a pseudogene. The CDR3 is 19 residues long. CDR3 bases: TGTGCCAGCAGCAAAGGGGCCGGGACTAGCGGAAAGCTTTCCTACGAGCAGTACTTC. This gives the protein CASSKGAGTSGKLSYEQYF.